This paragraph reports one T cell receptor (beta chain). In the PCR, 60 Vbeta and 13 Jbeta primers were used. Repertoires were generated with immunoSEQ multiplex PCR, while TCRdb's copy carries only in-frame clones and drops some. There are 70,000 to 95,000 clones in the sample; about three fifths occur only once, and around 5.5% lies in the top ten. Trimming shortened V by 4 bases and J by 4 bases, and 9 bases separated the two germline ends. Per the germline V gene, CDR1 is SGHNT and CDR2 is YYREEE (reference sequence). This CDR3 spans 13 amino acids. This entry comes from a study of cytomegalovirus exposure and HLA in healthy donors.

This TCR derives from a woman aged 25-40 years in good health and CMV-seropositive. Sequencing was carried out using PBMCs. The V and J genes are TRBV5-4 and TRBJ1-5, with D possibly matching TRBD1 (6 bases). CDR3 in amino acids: CASSNQGNQPQHF. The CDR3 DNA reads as TGTGCCAGCAGCAATCAGGGGAATCAGCCCCAGCATTTT.